The present entry profiles one T cell receptor (beta chain) with its context. This sample was included in a study of radiotherapy plus CTLA-4 blockade in lung cancer. The wider study: Patients showed objective responses in about 20% of cases and disease control in roughly 31%.

The CDR3 extends over 16 amino acids. V lost 3 bases to trimming and J lost 5 bases; unmatched junction nucleotides: 10. Per the germline V gene, CDR1 is MGHRA and CDR2 is YSYEKL. Receiving focal radiation plus CTLA-4 blockade with ipilimumab were patients who had chemo-refractory metastatic non-small-cell lung cancer. Using immunoSEQ multiplex PCR, the repertoire was profiled, and TCRdb retains in-frame clones only, with some absent. Of about 110,000 clones listed, about 85% are singletons. This chain uses TRBV4-1 with TRBJ2-5; 9 bases fit TRBD1. The receptor comes from a human donor with non-small cell lung cancer that progressed on radiotherapy plus ipilimumab. Some clones in this sample may be carry-over from other donors' samples. The source was peripheral blood, collected from a patient treated with radiotherapy plus ipilimumab. Here the CDR3 DNA reads TGCGCCAGCAGCCATCAACCGGGACAGGGTATGGAGACCCAGTACTTC. Residues: CASSHQPGQGMETQYF.